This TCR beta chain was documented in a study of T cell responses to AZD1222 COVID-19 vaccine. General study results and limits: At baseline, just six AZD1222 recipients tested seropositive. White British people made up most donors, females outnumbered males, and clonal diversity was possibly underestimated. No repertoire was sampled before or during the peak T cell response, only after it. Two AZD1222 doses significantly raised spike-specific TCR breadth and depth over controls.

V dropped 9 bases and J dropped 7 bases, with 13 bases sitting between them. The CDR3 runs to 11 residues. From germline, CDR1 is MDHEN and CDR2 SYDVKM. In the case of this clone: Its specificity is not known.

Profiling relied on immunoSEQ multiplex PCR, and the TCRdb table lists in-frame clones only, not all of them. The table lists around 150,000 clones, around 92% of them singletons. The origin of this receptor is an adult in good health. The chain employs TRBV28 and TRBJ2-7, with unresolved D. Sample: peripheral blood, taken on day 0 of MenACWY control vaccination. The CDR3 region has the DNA TGTGCCAGTGAGACGGGCCAGGAGCAGTACTTC. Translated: CASETGQEQYF.